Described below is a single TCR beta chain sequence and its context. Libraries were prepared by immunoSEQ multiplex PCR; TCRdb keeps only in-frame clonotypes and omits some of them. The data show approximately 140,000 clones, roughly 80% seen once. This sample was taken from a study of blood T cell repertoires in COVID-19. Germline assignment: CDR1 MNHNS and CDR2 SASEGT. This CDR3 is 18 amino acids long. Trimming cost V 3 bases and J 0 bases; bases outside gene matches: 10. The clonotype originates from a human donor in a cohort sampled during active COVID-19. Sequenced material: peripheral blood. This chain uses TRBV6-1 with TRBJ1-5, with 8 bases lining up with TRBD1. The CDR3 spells CASSETHRTGNSNQPQHF. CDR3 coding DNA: TGTGCCAGCAGTGAGACCCACCGGACAGGGAATAGCAATCAGCCCCAGCATTTT.